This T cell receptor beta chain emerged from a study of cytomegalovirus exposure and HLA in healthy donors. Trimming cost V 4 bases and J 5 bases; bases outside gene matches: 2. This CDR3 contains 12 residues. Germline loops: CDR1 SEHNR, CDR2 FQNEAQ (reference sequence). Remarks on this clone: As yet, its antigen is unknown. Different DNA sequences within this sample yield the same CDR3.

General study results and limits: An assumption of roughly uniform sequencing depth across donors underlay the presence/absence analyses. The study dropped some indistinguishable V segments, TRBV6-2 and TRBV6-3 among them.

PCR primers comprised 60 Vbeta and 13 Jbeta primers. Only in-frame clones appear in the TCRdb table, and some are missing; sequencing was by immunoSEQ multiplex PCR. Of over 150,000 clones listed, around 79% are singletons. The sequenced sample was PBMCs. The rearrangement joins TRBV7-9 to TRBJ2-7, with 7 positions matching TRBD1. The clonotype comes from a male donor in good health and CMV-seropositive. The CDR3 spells CASSSTGDEQYF. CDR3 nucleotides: TGTGCCAGCAGCTCAACAGGGGACGAGCAGTACTTC.